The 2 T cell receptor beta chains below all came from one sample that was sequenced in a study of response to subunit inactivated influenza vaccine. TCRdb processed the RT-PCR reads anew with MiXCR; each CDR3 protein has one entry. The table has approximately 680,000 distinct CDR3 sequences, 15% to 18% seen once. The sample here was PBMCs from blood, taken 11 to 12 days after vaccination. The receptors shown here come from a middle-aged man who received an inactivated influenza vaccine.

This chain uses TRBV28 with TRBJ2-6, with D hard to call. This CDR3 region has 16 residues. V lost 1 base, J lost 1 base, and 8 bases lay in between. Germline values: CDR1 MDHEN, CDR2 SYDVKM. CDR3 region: CASSLFRGSGANVLTF. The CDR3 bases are TGTGCCAGCAGTTTATTTCGTGGGTCTGGGGCCAACGTCCTGACTTTC. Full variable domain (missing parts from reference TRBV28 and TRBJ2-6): DVKVTQSSRYLVKRTGEKVFLECVQDMDHENMFWYRQDPGLGLRLIYFSYDVKMKEKGDIPEGYSVSREKKERFSLILESASTNQTSMYLCASSLFRGSGANVLTFGAGSRLTVL.

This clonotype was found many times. The CDR3 region has the DNA TGTGCCATCAGGGGGGGAGGAAACTACGAGCAGTACTTC. Its protein product is CAIRGGGNYEQYF. The chain couples TRBV10-3 to TRBJ2-7; possible D gene TRBD2, 6 bases. The CDR3 has 13 amino acids. Deletions cut 6 bases from V and 3 bases from J, with 12 bases between. The germline V gene encodes CDR1 ENHRY and CDR2 SYGVKD.